This T cell receptor (beta chain) came from a study of siplizumab effects on memory and regulatory T cells. In germline, CDR1 is MNHEY, CDR2 SMNVEV (reference sequence). The length of the CDR3 is 16 residues. After removal of 4 bases from V and 6 bases from J, the junction contained 7 bases not matched to a gene. Data came from immunoSEQ multiplex PCR; TCRdb stores just in-frame clones and leaves some out. This sample has about 98,000 clones, with approximately 90% found just once. Comments on this clone: Its specificity is unknown.

Study-wide results and limits: The mean Treg-derived percentage of mappable alloreactive CD4+ clones was 55% to 80% with siplizumab compared with about 28% in controls. Siplizumab caused a significant drop in alloreactive sequences traceable to unstimulated CD4+ memory cells.

This TCR was sampled from a human donor in good health. The chain combines TRBV27 with TRBJ2-1; 12 nucleotides align to TRBD2. Sequencing was carried out using CD4+ T cells sorted from blood. CDR3 sequence reads: CASSYSGLAGPNEQFF. CDR3 coding DNA: TGTGCCAGCAGTTACTCCGGACTAGCGGGGCCCAATGAGCAGTTCTTC.